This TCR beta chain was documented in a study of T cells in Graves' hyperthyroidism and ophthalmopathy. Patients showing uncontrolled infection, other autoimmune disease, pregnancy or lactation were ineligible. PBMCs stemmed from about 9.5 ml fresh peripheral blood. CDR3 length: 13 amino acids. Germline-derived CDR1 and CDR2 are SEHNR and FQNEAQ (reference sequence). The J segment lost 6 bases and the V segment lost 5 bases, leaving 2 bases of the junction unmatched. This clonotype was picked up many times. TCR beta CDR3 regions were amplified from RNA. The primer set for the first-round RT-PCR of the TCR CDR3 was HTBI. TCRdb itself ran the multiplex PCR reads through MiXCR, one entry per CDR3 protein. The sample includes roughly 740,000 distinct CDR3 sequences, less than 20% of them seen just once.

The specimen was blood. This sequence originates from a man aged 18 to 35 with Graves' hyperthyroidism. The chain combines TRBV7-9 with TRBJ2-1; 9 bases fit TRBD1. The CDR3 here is CASSPTGGNEQFF. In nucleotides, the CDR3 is TGTGCCAGCAGCCCGACAGGGGGCAATGAGCAGTTCTTC.